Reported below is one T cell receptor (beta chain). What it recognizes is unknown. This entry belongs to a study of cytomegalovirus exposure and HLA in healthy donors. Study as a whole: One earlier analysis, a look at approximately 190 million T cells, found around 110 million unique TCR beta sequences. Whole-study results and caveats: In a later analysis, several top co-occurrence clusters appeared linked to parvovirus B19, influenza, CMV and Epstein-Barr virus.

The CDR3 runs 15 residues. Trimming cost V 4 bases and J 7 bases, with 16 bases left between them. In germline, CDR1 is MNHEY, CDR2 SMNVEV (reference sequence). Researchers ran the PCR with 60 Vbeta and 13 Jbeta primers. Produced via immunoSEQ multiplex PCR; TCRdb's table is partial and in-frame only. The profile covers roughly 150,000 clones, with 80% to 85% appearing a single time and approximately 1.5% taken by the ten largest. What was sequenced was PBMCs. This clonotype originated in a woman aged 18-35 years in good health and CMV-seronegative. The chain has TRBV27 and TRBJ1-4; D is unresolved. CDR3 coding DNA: TGTGCCAGCAGTTCCCGAAAGGGAGAAGTTGAAAAACTGTTTTTT. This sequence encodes CASSSRKGEVEKLFF. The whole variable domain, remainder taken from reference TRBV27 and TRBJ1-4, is EAQVTQNPRYLITVTGKKLTVTCSQNMNHEYMSWYRQDPGLGLRQIYYSMNVEVTDKGDVPEGYKVSRKEKRNFPLILESPSPNQTSLYFCASSSRKGEVEKLFFGSGTQLSVL.